Shown below are 28 T cell receptor beta chains from a single sample sequenced in a study of T cells in Graves' hyperthyroidism and ophthalmopathy. Amplified TCR beta CDR3 regions came from RNA transcripts. The HTBI set primed first-round TCR CDR3 RT-PCR. One entry per CDR3 protein results from TCRdb running MiXCR on the multiplex PCR reads. The sample shows about 350,000 distinct CDR3 sequences, roughly 20% of them seen only once. Sequencing was done on a sample of blood. These receptor sequences come from a middle-aged woman with Graves' ophthalmopathy.

This clonotype was picked up many times. This CDR3 is CASSYLAGANTGELFF. In DNA, the CDR3 is TGTGCCAGCAGTTACTTGGCCGGAGCGAACACCGGGGAGCTGTTTTTT. This chain joins TRBV6-5 and TRBJ2-2; D call uncertain. CDR3 length: 16 amino acids. CDR1 MNHEY and CDR2 SVGAGI come from the germline V gene. The V end was cut by 1 base, the J end by 0 bases, with 9 bases between.

This clonotype was detected only a few times. This chain connects TRBV15 to TRBJ2-4; D gene ambiguous. V lost 4 bases, J lost 0 bases, and 7 bases lay in between. The CDR3 runs to 14 residues. Germline V gene lookup returns CDR1 LNHNV and CDR2 YYDKDF (reference sequence). The CDR3 protein is CATSTRLAKNIQYF. In DNA form, the CDR3 reads TGTGCCACCAGCACGCGCCTAGCCAAAAACATTCAGTACTTC. Looking up the rest from reference TRBV15 and TRBJ2-4 gives the full variable domain: DAMVIQNPRYQVTQFGKPVTLSCSQTLNHNVMYWYQQKSSQAPKLLFHYYDKDFNNEADTPDNFQSRRPNTSFCFLDIRSPGLGDTAMYLCATSTRLAKNIQYFGAGTRLSVL.

This clonotype was seen many times. The V and J genes are TRBV6-2 or TRBV6-3 and TRBJ2-7; D call uncertain. The germline CDR1 and CDR2 sequences are MNHEY and SVGEGT. Trimming took 7 bases from V and 2 from J, leaving 9 bases between them. The CDR3 length is 12 residues. The CDR3 DNA is TGTGCCAGCACCGTACCCCCCTACGAGCAGTACTTC. This translates into CASTVPPYEQYF.

Ten or more counts support this clonotype. V usage is TRBV7-9 and J usage is TRBJ1-2, with D perhaps matching TRBD1 (6 bases). From germline, CDR1 is SEHNR and CDR2 FQNEAQ (reference sequence). This CDR3 contains 16 residues. The ends were cut back, 2 bases at V and 4 bases at J, with 17 bases in the middle. The CDR3 region has the DNA TGTGCCAGCAGCTTAAATCCAGGGGACACTCCCTATGGCTACACCTTC. Translation gives CASSLNPGDTPYGYTF.

This clonotype occurred a few times. The CDR3 end shows no conserved phenylalanine or tryptophan, and so a read error is likely. J is TRBJ2-7 and V is TRBV2; 10 bases line up with TRBD2. The V and J ends lost 8 bases and 4 bases, in that order; junction bases with no gene match: 11. The germline V gene has CDR1 SNHLY and CDR2 FYNNEI. CDR3 length: 15 residues. The CDR3 DNA sequence: TGTGCCAGCGGGCCTCTAGCGGGAGTCTTTTACGAGCAGTACCTC. This encodes CASGPLAGVFYEQYL.

In this sample, this clonotype turned up many times. The CDR3 region is CASSFRDRAYYGYTF. CDR3 coding DNA: TGTGCCAGCAGTTTTCGGGACAGGGCCTACTATGGCTACACCTTC. The rearrangement uses TRBV28 and TRBJ1-2; 9 nucleotides line up with TRBD1. J lost 3 bases, V lost 3 bases, and 5 bases had no gene match. The CDR3 totals 15 residues. Germline CDR1 MDHEN, CDR2 SYDVKM.

This clonotype showed up many times. V and J are TRBV29-1 and TRBJ2-5, with a tentative D call TRBD2 (6 bases). The CDR3 totals 14 residues. The V and J ends lost 6 bases and 3 bases respectively, with 17 bases between them. The germline V gene encodes CDR1 SQVTM and CDR2 ANQGSEA. The CDR3 sequence is CSVRKDGGEETQYF. CDR3 in DNA: TGCAGCGTCCGAAAGGACGGGGGAGAAGAGACCCAGTACTTC.

This clonotype was picked up many times. As DNA, the CDR3 is TGTGCCAGCAGCTTACAGTTGGGCGGGAGGGGACTCTACGAGCAGTACTTC. Translation: CASSLQLGGRGLYEQYF. The V call is TRBV11-1, the J call TRBJ2-7; 9 bases line up with TRBD2. CDR3 length: 17 amino acids. V was clipped by 2 bases and J by 3 bases; unmatched bases: 11. The V gene's germline CDR1 is SGHAT and CDR2 FQDESV (reference sequence).

This clonotype was recorded many times. The J gene is TRBJ2-7, the V gene TRBV12-3 or TRBV12-4, with 7 nucleotides matching TRBD1. V lost 2 bases, J lost 2 bases, and 12 bases stayed unmatched. The CDR3 extends over 17 amino acids. The CDR3 sequence: CASSLKAWDSKPYEQYF. CDR3 sequence (DNA): TGTGCCAGCAGTTTAAAGGCCTGGGACAGCAAGCCCTACGAGCAGTACTTC.

This clonotype turned up a few times. The chain links TRBV19 to TRBJ2-2; tentatively, D is TRBD1 (6 bases). Germline CDR1 LNHDA, CDR2 SQIVND (reference sequence). The V and J ends lost 0 bases and 8 bases respectively, with 19 bases between them. The CDR3 covers 17 residues. CDR3 amino acids: CASSIDLAGERTGELFF. The CDR3 nucleotides are TGTGCCAGTAGTATAGATCTGGCAGGGGAGCGTACGGGGGAGCTGTTTTTT.

This clonotype was counted many times. This chain joins TRBV28 and TRBJ1-5; 8 bases line up with TRBD1. Germline assignment: CDR1 MDHEN and CDR2 SYDVKM. The CDR3 covers 14 residues. Trimming removed 5 bases from V and 4 bases from J; junction bases left unmatched: 4. The DNA for the CDR3 is TGTGCCAGCAGTCCTCGGACAGGGAATCAGCCCCAGCATTTT. This sequence encodes CASSPRTGNQPQHF.

The chain is built from TRBV6-5 and TRBJ2-7, with TRBD1 matching 7 bases. The germline CDR1 and CDR2 sequences are MNHEY and SVGAGI. V was clipped by 6 bases and J by 3 bases; unmatched bases: 8. This CDR3 has 14 residues. The CDR3 region has the DNA TGTGCCAGCAGGCAACCGGGACAGTTCTACGAGCAGTACTTC. Translation: CASRQPGQFYEQYF.

This clonotype occurred many times. This chain connects TRBV18 to TRBJ2-7; 9 nucleotides align to TRBD1. Germline loops: CDR1 KGHSH, CDR2 LQKENI. V was clipped by 1 base and J by 3 bases; unmatched bases: 4. This CDR3 is 15 amino acids long. CDR3 DNA: TGTGCCAGCTCACCACGGGGACAGGGTCTCTACGAGCAGTACTTC. Amino acids: CASSPRGQGLYEQYF.

This clonotype was found many times. This chain links TRBV12-3 or TRBV12-4 with TRBJ2-2; TRBD1 is a possible D gene (6 bases). This CDR3 spans 13 amino acids. The V end was cut by 5 bases, the J end by 6 bases, with 10 bases between. CDR3 nucleotides: TGTGCCAGCAGTAGGACAGTCCCCGGGGAGCTGTTTTTT. Amino acid sequence: CASSRTVPGELFF.

This clonotype was seen repeatedly, ten times or more. The chain carries TRBV5-6 and TRBJ1-2; D might be TRBD1 (5 bases). This CDR3 comprises 14 residues. From germline, CDR1 is SGHDT and CDR2 YYEEEE. Trimming stripped 1 base from V and 8 bases from J, with 15 bases between. This chain's CDR3 is CASSLSLGRGGYTF. The DNA for the CDR3 is TGTGCCAGCAGCTTGTCTCTGGGACGCGGAGGCTACACCTTC. The full variable domain, rest sourced from reference TRBV5-6 and TRBJ1-2, is DAGVTQSPTHLIKTRGQQVTLRCSPKSGHDTVSWYQQALGQGPQFIFQYYEEEERQRGNFPDRFSGHQFPNYSSELNVNALLLGDSALYLCASSLSLGRGGYTFGSGTRLTVV.

This chain uses TRBV6-1 with TRBJ1-2; a possible D gene is TRBD1 (6 bases). The germline gives CDR1 MNHNS, CDR2 SASEGT. This CDR3 spans 16 amino acids. The germline V and J ends were trimmed by 1 base and 2 bases, with 14 bases remaining between them. The CDR3 DNA sequence: TGTGCCAGCAGTGAAGTAGCGACAGGAAAAAACTATGGCTACACCTTC. Its protein product is CASSEVATGKNYGYTF.

This clonotype has at least ten counts. The V and J genes are TRBV4-1 and TRBJ2-7; 8 bases align to TRBD1. In germline, CDR1 is MGHRA, CDR2 YSYEKL. The CDR3 covers 16 residues. V lost 3 bases to trimming and J lost 6 bases; unmatched junction nucleotides: 13. The CDR3 reads CASSQRPTGVKGEQYF. CDR3 DNA: TGCGCCAGCAGCCAGCGCCCGACAGGGGTGAAGGGCGAGCAGTACTTC.

Turning to this clonotype: The conserved final phenylalanine or tryptophan is absent from the CDR3, which likely points to a read error. The genes are TRBV18 and TRBJ1-1; no reliable D call. The germline gives CDR1 KGHSH, CDR2 LQKENI. The CDR3 is 13 amino acids. The CDR3 sequence is CASSPPLRTEAFI. CDR3 bases: TGCGCCAGCTCACCACCTTTGCGGACTGAAGCTTTCATT.

The table lists this clonotype with many counts. The chain has TRBV12-3 or TRBV12-4 and TRBJ1-2; D not resolved. The length of the CDR3 is 17 residues. Trimming took 8 bases from V and 1 from J, leaving 23 bases between them. CDR3 nucleotides: TGTGCCAGCTGCCCGGATCTGGGCCTCACTTTTAACTATGGCTACACCTTC. Translating gives CASCPDLGLTFNYGYTF.

This clonotype was counted many times. The rearrangement links TRBV29-1 to TRBJ1-2; D call uncertain. Trimming left V 7 bases short and J 0 bases short, with 9 bases between. CDR3 size: 12 residues. Germline V lookup: CDR1 SQVTM, CDR2 ANQGSEA. CDR3 nucleotide sequence: TGCAGCGCGATAACAGCTAACTATGGCTACACCTTC. Its translation: CSAITANYGYTF.

This clonotype was picked up many times. This sequence joins TRBV5-1 and TRBJ2-5; D is possibly TRBD1 (5 bases). Trimming took off 2 bases at V and 5 bases at J, with 16 bases between the two ends. CDR1 and CDR2 (germline): SGHRS, YFSETQ. The CDR3 length is 15 residues. CDR3: CASSFGFQGYETQYF. DNA of the CDR3: TGCGCCAGCAGCTTCGGTTTTCAGGGCTACGAGACCCAGTACTTC.

In its sample, this clonotype was seen a few times. Since the CDR3 does not end with the conserved phenylalanine or tryptophan, this likely comes from a read error. This rearrangement joins TRBV6-5 to TRBJ2-4; the D gene is possibly TRBD1 (5 bases). CDR3 length: 15 residues. The germline gives CDR1 MNHEY, CDR2 SVGAGI. Trimming removed 2 bases at V and 4 bases at J, with 12 bases between. The CDR3 coding sequence is TGTGCCAGCAGTTACCAGGGTCCTGGAAAAAACATTCAGTACTCC. Residues: CASSYQGPGKNIQYS.

This clonotype was recorded at least ten times. The chain is built from TRBV20-1 and TRBJ2-7, with D perhaps matching TRBD1 or TRBD2 (5 bases each). Per the germline V gene, CDR1 is DFQATT and CDR2 is SNEGSKA (reference sequence). V dropped 3 bases and J dropped 3 bases, with 15 bases sitting between them. This CDR3 contains 14 residues. The CDR3, as DNA: TGCAGTGCTAGTCCCGGGACCCAGATCTACGAGCAGTACTTC. It codes for CSASPGTQIYEQYF.

This clonotype was counted at least ten times. The CDR3 nucleotides are TGTGCCAGCAGGGGATTCGATTCACCCCTCCACTTT. Its protein is CASRGFDSPLHF. V gene TRBV27 combines with J gene TRBJ1-6; D remains unclear. CDR1 and CDR2 from the germline V gene are MNHEY and SMNVEV (reference sequence). V was trimmed by 6 bases and J by 8 bases, leaving 8 bases between them. The CDR3 runs 12 residues.

This clonotype was seen ten or more times. The J gene is TRBJ1-1, the V gene TRBV19, with D possibly being TRBD1 (6 bases). Germline V gene lookup returns CDR1 LNHDA and CDR2 SQIVND (reference sequence). CDR3 length: 15 amino acids. V gave up 5 bases and J gave up 0 bases, with 13 bases separating them. CDR3 region: CASSQSGQMNTEAFF. CDR3 DNA sequence: TGTGCCAGTAGTCAATCGGGACAAATGAACACTGAAGCTTTCTTT.

The chain couples TRBV3-1 to TRBJ1-1; a weak D match, TRBD1 (6 bases). Germline V gene lookup returns CDR1 LGHDT and CDR2 YNNKEL (reference sequence). V lost 4 bases, J lost 7 bases, and 19 bases lay in between. This CDR3 is 15 amino acids long. This chain's CDR3 is CASSRPARGDGEAFF. Here the CDR3 DNA reads TGTGCCAGCAGCCGTCCGGCCAGGGGCGATGGTGAAGCTTTCTTT. Based on the CDR3 plus reference TRBV3-1 and TRBJ1-1, the full variable domain is DTAVSQTPKYLVTQMGNDKSIKCEQNLGHDTMYWYKQDSKKFLKIMFSYNNKELIINETVPNRFSPKSPDKAHLNLHINSLELGDSAVYFCASSRPARGDGEAFFGQGTRLTVV.

Many counts were recorded for this clonotype. The chain has TRBV30 and TRBJ2-7, with D hard to call. Germline CDR1 GTSNPN, CDR2 SVGIG (reference sequence). The CDR3 has 12 amino acids. V was trimmed by 1 base and J by 3 bases, leaving 7 bases between them. In nucleotides, the CDR3 is TGTGCCTGGAGTGGGATGGGCTACGAGCAGTACTTC. This codes for CAWSGMGYEQYF. The whole variable domain, filled in from reference TRBV30 and TRBJ2-7, reads SQTIHQWPATLVQPVGSPLSLECTVEGTSNPNLYWYRQAAGRGLQLLFYSVGIGQISSEVPQNLSASRPQDRQFILSSKKLLLSDSGFYLCAWSGMGYEQYFGPGTRLTVT.

The sample holds many counts of this clonotype. J is TRBJ1-1 and V is TRBV19, with D uncertain. Germline-derived CDR1 and CDR2 are LNHDA and SQIVND (reference sequence). V was clipped by 5 bases and J by 0 bases, with 7 bases between them. The CDR3 totals 13 residues. The CDR3 nucleotides are TGTGCCAGTAGTGTCCTAATGAACACTGAAGCTTTCTTT. It translates to CASSVLMNTEAFF.